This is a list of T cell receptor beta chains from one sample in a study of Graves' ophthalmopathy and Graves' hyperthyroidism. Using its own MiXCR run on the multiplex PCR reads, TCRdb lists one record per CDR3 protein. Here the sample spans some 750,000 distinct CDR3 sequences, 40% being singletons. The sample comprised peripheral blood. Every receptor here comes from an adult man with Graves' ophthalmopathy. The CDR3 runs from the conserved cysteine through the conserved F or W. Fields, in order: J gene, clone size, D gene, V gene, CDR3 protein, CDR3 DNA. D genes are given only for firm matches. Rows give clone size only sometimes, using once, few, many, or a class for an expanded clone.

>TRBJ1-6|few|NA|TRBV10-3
CASSQTGQYNSPLHF
TGTGCCAGCAGCCAAACAGGTCAATATAATTCACCCCTCCACTTT
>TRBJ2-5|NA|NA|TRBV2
CASSSPRTQKETQYF
TGTGCCAGCAGTTCCCCGCGGACTCAAAAGGAGACCCAGTACTTC
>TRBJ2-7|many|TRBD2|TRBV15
CATSRGSGRNYEQYF
TGTGCCACCAGCAGAGGAAGCGGGAGGAATTACGAGCAGTACTTC
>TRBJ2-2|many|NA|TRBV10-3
CAISSEGVTGELFF
TGTGCCATCAGTTCGGAAGGGGTCACCGGGGAGCTGTTTTTT
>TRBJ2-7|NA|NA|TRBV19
CASTENTGEQYF
TGTGCCAGTACGGAGAACACCGGGGAGCAGTACTTC
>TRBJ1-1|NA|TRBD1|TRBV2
CAITSDRVNTETFF
TGTGCCATCACCTCGGACAGGGTGAACACTGAAACTTTCTTT
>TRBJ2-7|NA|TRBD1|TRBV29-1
CSVGLGQGVASEQYF
TGCAGCGTTGGGTTGGGACAGGGGGTGGCGAGTGAGCAGTACTTC
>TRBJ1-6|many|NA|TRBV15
CATSFSPAGLNSPLHF
TGTGCCACCAGCTTCTCCCCCGCAGGGCTTAATTCACCCCTCCACTTT
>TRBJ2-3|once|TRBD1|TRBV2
CASSTGTGSSTDTQYF
TGTGCCAGCAGTACCGGGACAGGGTCTAGCACAGATACGCAGTATTTT
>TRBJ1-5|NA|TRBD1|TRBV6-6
CASRSGTGGIRSNQPQHF
TGTGCCAGCAGGTCCGGGACAGGGGGCATACGGAGCAATCAGCCCCAGCATTTT
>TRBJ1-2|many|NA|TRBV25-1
CASTSRGGGYTF
TGTGCCAGCACTAGCAGGGGTGGTGGCTACACCTTC
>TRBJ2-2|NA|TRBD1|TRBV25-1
CASRQIGTGTGELFF
TGTGCCAGCAGACAAATCGGGACAGGGACCGGGGAGCTGTTTTTT
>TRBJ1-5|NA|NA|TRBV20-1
CSAKVPNRAGNNQPQHF
TGCAGTGCTAAGGTCCCAAACCGGGCTGGGAACAATCAGCCCCAGCATTTT
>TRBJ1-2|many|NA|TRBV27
CASRSRTVDGYTF
TGTGCCAGCAGATCGCGGACAGTCGATGGCTACACCTTC
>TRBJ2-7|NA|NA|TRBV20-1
CSAIRDTSSYEQYF
TGCAGTGCAATCCGGGACACAAGCTCCTACGAGCAGTACTTC
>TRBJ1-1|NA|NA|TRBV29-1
CSAISNTEAFF
TGCAGCGCGATTTCGAACACTGAAGCTTTCTTT
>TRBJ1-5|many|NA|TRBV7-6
CASSLGGDGPQHF
TGTGCCAGCAGCCTTGGGGGGGATGGGCCCCAGCATTTT
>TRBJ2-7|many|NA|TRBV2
CASDGGEQYF
TGTGCCAGTGACGGGGGCGAGCAGTACTTC
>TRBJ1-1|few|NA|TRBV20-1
CSASHPGNTEAFF
TGCAGTGCTAGTCATCCCGGGAACACTGAAGCTTTCTTT
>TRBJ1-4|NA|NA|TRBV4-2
CASSRVPPGGNGEKLFF
TGTGCCAGCAGCCGAGTTCCCCCGGGGGGGAATGGTGAAAAACTGTTTTTT
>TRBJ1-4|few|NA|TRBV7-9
CASSSGATFSDEKLFF
TGTGCCAGCAGTTCCGGGGCCACTTTTAGCGATGAAAAACTGTTTTTT
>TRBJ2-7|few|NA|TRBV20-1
CSALRGASYEQYF
TGCAGTGCCTTACGGGGGGCCTCCTACGAGCAGTACTTC
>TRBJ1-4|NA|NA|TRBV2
CASSQDWRNEKLFF
TGTGCCAGCAGCCAAGATTGGCGAAATGAAAAACTGTTTTTT
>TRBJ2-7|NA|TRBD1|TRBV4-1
CASSLGTGDTYEQYF
TGCGCCAGCAGCCTTGGGACAGGGGACACGTACGAGCAGTACTTC
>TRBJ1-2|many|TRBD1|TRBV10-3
CAIGTGDMGYGYTF
TGTGCCATCGGTACAGGGGACATGGGCTATGGCTACACCTTC
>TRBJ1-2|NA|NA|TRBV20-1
CSASAAQGGYTF
TGCAGTGCTAGTGCCGCCCAGGGTGGCTACACCTTC
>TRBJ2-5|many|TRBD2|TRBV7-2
CASSSGTSGMGQETQYF
TGTGCCAGCAGCTCGGGGACTAGCGGGATGGGTCAAGAGACCCAGTACTTC
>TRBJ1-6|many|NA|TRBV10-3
CAISESLNSPLHF
TGTGCCATCAGTGAGTCACTGAATTCACCCCTCCACTTT
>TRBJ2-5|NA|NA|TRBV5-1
CASSLGVLQETQYF
TGCGCCAGCAGCTTGGGGGTCCTTCAAGAGACCCAGTACTTC
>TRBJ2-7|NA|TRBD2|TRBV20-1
CSARPPGGTYEQYF
TGCAGTGCTAGACCACCGGGGGGGACCTACGAGCAGTACTTC
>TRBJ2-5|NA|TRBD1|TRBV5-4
CASSPGQGMAQETQYF
TGTGCCAGCAGCCCTGGACAGGGGATGGCGCAAGAGACCCAGTACTTC
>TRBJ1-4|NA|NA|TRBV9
CASSMDPGTEKLFF
TGTGCCAGCAGTATGGACCCCGGGACTGAAAAACTGTTTTTT
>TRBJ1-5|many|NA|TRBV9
CASSGRYSNQPQHF
TGTGCCAGCAGCGGACGATATAGCAATCAGCCCCAGCATTTT
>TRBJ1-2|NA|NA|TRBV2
CASSKTGPPHGYTF
TGTGCCAGCAGCAAGACAGGCCCTCCTCATGGCTACACCTTC
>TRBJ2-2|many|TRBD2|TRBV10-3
CAISDRLAGVEELFF
TGTGCCATCAGTGACCGTCTAGCGGGAGTTGAGGAGCTGTTTTTT
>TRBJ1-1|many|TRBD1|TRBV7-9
CASSLGQGGPGTEAFF
TGTGCCAGCAGCTTGGGACAGGGTGGGCCGGGGACTGAAGCTTTCTTT
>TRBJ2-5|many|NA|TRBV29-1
CSVDYQETQYF
TGCAGCGTTGACTACCAAGAGACCCAGTACTTC
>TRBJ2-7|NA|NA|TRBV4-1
CAGSHGVEQYF
TGCGCCGGCAGTCACGGGGTCGAGCAGTACTTC
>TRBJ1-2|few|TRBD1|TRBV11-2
CASSAQGQQPYGYTF
TGTGCCAGCAGCGCACAGGGGCAGCAGCCCTATGGCTACACCTTC
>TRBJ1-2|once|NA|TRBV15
CATSGQRGIYGYTF
TGTGCCACCAGCGGTCAGCGGGGAATCTATGGCTACACCTTC
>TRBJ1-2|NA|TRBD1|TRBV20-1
CSANRGYIYGYTF
TGCAGTGCTAACAGGGGGTATATCTATGGCTACACCTTC
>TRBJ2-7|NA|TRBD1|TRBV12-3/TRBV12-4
CASSLAGQGTF
TGTGCCAGCAGTTTGGCGGGACAGGGTACATTC
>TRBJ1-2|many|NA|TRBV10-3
CAISTGSSGNTF
TGTGCCATCAGTACAGGGAGCTCTGGAAACACCTTC
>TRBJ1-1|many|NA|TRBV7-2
CASSLTWGTEAFF
TGTGCCAGCAGCTTAACTTGGGGCACTGAAGCTTTCTTT
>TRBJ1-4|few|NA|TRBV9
CASSGLGGSEKLFF
TGTGCCAGCAGCGGTCTGGGGGGCTCCGAAAAACTGTTTTTT
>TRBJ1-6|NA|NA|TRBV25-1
CASSSRTVPTVSYNSPLHF
TGTGCCAGCAGTTCCCGGACAGTCCCCACCGTCTCCTATAATTCACCCCTCCACTTT
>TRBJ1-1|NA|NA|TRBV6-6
CASIGQGGTEAFF
TGTGCCAGTATCGGGCAAGGAGGCACTGAAGCTTTCTTT